Here is one T cell receptor beta chain with its context. What it binds is not known. A second PCR, run for 7 to 11 cycles, used a sample-barcoded 5' primer plus a J-beta primer mix. Via MiXCR, TCRdb re-called the 5' RACE reads, giving one row per CDR3 protein. The sample contains 1.8 million or so distinct CDR3 sequences, about 39% of which appear only once. V lost 3 bases, J lost 4 bases, and 18 bases lay in between. Germline V lookup: CDR1 KGHSY, CDR2 FQNENV. The CDR3 spans 17 residues. The data were taken from a study of blood T cells in healthy people across ages. Findings and caveats of the study: Using unsorted PBMCs precluded a conclusive naive versus antigen-experienced comparison.

The source of this sequence is a human donor in good health. What was sequenced was blood. J is TRBJ1-4 and V is TRBV16; TRBD1 is a possible D gene (5 bases). CDR3 sequence: CASSHHPTGTDNEKLFF. CDR3 coding DNA: TGTGCCAGCAGCCACCACCCAACCGGGACCGATAATGAAAAACTGTTTTTT.